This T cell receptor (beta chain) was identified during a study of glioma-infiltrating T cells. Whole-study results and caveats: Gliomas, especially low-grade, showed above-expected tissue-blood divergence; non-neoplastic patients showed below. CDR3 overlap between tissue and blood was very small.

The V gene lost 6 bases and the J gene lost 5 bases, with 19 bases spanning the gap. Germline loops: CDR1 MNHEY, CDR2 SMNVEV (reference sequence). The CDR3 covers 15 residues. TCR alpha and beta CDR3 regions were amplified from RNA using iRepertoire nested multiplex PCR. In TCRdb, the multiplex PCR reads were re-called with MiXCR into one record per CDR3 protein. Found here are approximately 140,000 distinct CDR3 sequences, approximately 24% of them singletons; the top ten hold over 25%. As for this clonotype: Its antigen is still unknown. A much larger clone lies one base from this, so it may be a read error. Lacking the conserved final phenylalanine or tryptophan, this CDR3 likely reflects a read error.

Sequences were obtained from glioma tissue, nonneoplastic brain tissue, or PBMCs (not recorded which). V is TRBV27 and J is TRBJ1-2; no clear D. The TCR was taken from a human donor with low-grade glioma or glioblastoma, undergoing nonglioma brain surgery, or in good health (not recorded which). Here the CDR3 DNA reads TGTGCCAGCAGCCCGCTTGACCAGCTTGAGTATGGCTACACCCTC. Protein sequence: CASSPLDQLEYGYTL.